Listed here are 6 T cell receptor beta chains from one sample, sequenced in a study of blood T cell repertoires in COVID-19. Assay: immunoSEQ multiplex PCR; the TCRdb copy retains only in-frame clones and omits some. This sample has 140,000 to 150,000 clones; approximately 80% occur once, and the top ten carry 10% to 15%. The specimen sequenced was peripheral blood. The receptors stem from a man in his fifties or sixties with active or convalescent COVID-19.

This sequence joins TRBV27 and TRBJ2-1, with TRBD1 as a possible D gene (6 bases). The CDR3 loop spans 16 amino acids. From germline, CDR1 is MNHEY and CDR2 SMNVEV (reference sequence). V was pared by 5 bases and J by 8 bases, with 22 bases between. This CDR3 reads CASSPYTGQYIHEQFF. DNA of the CDR3: TGTGCCAGCAGTCCCTACACCGGACAGTATATCCATGAGCAGTTCTTC.

The chain links TRBV2 to TRBJ2-5; 15 nucleotides match TRBD2. This CDR3 is 17 amino acids long. Trimming took 1 base from V and 3 from J; bases not matched to a gene: 3. The germline V gene encodes CDR1 SNHLY and CDR2 FYNNEI. The CDR3, as DNA: TGTGCCAGCAGTGAAGGCGGGACTAGCGGGAGGAAAGAGACCCAGTACTTC. This encodes CASSEGGTSGRKETQYF.

This clone was observed a handful of times. The V call is TRBV6-2 or TRBV6-3, the J call TRBJ1-2; D possibly corresponds to TRBD1 (5 bases). Germline V gene data show CDR1 as MNHEY and CDR2 as SVGEGT. The CDR3 consists of 11 residues. V lost 5 bases to trimming and J lost 13 bases, with 14 bases between them. The CDR3 sequence: CASSQGLTSTF. CDR3 bases: TGTGCCAGCAGTCAGGGACTTACGAGCACCTTC.

This chain links TRBV10-1 with TRBJ1-3; the D gene is possibly TRBD1 (6 bases). CDR1 is WNHNN, CDR2 SYGVQD, per germline (reference sequence). The germline V and J ends were trimmed by 1 base and 0 bases, with 13 bases remaining between them. The CDR3 has 17 residues. CDR3 sequence reads: CASSEYEDSHSGNTIYF. The CDR3 DNA reads TGCGCCAGCAGTGAGTACGAGGACAGCCACTCTGGAAACACCATATATTTT.

The chain has TRBV6-6 and TRBJ2-1; 9 bases map to TRBD2. This CDR3 spans 15 amino acids. The germline V gene has CDR1 MNHNY and CDR2 SVGAGI (reference sequence). V shed 2 bases, J shed 5 bases, and the junction held 4 bases outside the gene matches. The CDR3 DNA is TGTGCCAGCAGTTACGAGCTAGCGGGGAACAATGAGCAGTTCTTC. Protein: CASSYELAGNNEQFF.

The chain employs TRBV18 and TRBJ2-3; 8 positions match TRBD1. This CDR3 has 15 residues. The germline V gene has CDR1 KGHSH and CDR2 LQKENI. Germline trimming cut 3 bases from V and 4 bases from J; bases unmatched to any gene: 6. The CDR3 DNA is TGTGCCAGCTCACCCCCGGCAGGGGGCTCAGATACGCAGTATTTT. Translated: CASSPPAGGSDTQYF.